Sequencing of this T cell receptor (beta chain) was carried out in a study of blood T cell repertoires in COVID-19. Study-level background: The analysed material was cDNA or gDNA that came from T cells, B-cell-depleted T cells, or PBMCs.

The CDR3 extends over 11 amino acids. Trimming removed 5 bases at V and 11 bases at J, with 12 bases between. The V gene's germline CDR1 is SEHNR and CDR2 FQNEAQ (reference sequence). Method: immunoSEQ multiplex PCR; TCRdb's copy keeps in-frame clones and lacks some. This table holds fewer than 400,000 clones, under 90% found once. The study drew participants aged about 18 to 89 years from 24 US areas. Which cohort a participant joined came from the clinical history participants gave. The sample comprised PBMCs or T cells enriched from blood (not recorded which). This sequence joins TRBV7-9 and TRBJ1-1; D remains ambiguous. This receptor was identified in a woman under 40 who had recovered from COVID-19. CDR3 coding DNA: TGTGCCAGCAGCCCGCTTAGTTGGGCTTTCTTT. This translates into CASSPLSWAFF.